This T cell receptor (beta chain) was sequenced for a study of glioma-infiltrating T cells. General study findings and limits: Tissue and blood shared very few CDR3 sequences. Gliomas, especially low-grade, showed above-expected tissue-blood divergence; non-neoplastic patients showed below.

In this sample, this clonotype turned up many times. Its antigen is not known. V lost 5 bases, J lost 9 bases, and 7 bases stayed unmatched. Per germline, CDR1 KGHSH and CDR2 LQKENI. There are 12 residues in the CDR3. Using RNA template, CDR3s of TCR alpha and beta were amplified with iRepertoire arm-PCR. Input was roughly 85-400 ng of tissue mRNA or PBMC total RNA. TCRdb reanalysed the multiplex PCR reads using MiXCR and keeps one entry per CDR3 protein. The table lists approximately 110,000 distinct CDR3 sequences, approximately 25% of them singletons, with about 15% in the top ten. The chain joins TRBV18 to TRBJ2-7; TRBD1 agrees at 7 bases. The sample comprised glioma tissue, nonneoplastic brain tissue, or PBMCs (not recorded which). This TCR derives from a human donor with low-grade glioma or glioblastoma, undergoing nonglioma brain surgery, or in good health (not recorded which). The chain's CDR3 is CASSRDSEVQYF. The CDR3 DNA reads as TGTGCCAGCTCAAGGGACAGTGAAGTGCAGTACTTC.